The next 27 T cell receptor beta chains were all read from a single sample in a study of cytomegalovirus exposure and HLA in healthy donors. Primers for the PCR totalled 60 Vbeta and 13 Jbeta. The repertoire was sequenced with immunoSEQ multiplex PCR; TCRdb's copy has only in-frame clones and lacks some. The table lists about 150,000 clones, 65% to 85% of them singletons. Source material: PBMCs. The receptors stem from a man between 18 and 29 years old in good health and CMV-seronegative.

The chain links TRBV5-1 to TRBJ1-4; D is possibly TRBD1 (5 bases). Deletions cut 0 bases from V and 0 bases from J, with 12 bases between. The CDR3 is 17 residues long. The germline CDR1 and CDR2 sequences are SGHRS and YFSETQ. The chain's CDR3 is CASSLGPQGATNEKLFF. CDR3 sequence (DNA): TGCGCCAGCAGCTTGGGGCCCCAGGGCGCAACTAATGAAAAACTGTTTTTT. Full variable domain (remainder filled in from reference TRBV5-1 and TRBJ1-4): KAGVTQTPRYLIKTRGQQVTLSCSPISGHRSVSWYQQTPGQGLQFLFEYFSETQRNKGNFPGRFSGRQFSNSRSEMNVSTLELGDSALYLCASSLGPQGATNEKLFFGSGTQLSVL.

CDR3 DNA: TGTGCCAGCAGCCAAATGGGCAGGGACATTGAAAAACTGTTTTTT. Protein product: CASSQMGRDIEKLFF. The chain is built from TRBV4-2 and TRBJ1-4, with TRBD1 as a possible D gene (6 bases). Trimming left V 2 bases short and J 7 bases short, with 14 bases between. The V gene's germline CDR1 is LGHNA and CDR2 YNFKEQ. The CDR3 has 15 residues.

The chain is built from TRBV29-1 and TRBJ1-2; TRBD1 aligns across 7 bases. This CDR3 is built from 13 residues. V was pared by 6 bases and J by 6 bases, with 10 bases of the junction left unmatched. Germline assignment: CDR1 SQVTM and CDR2 ANQGSEA. The CDR3 loop reads CSVATGVLNGYTF. CDR3 sequence (DNA): TGCAGCGTGGCAACAGGGGTTTTGAATGGCTACACCTTC.

This chain uses TRBV30 with TRBJ1-2; 9 bases align to TRBD1. V lost 2 bases and J lost 5; bases outside the gene matches: 12. The CDR3 runs to 16 residues. Germline V gives CDR1 GTSNPN, CDR2 SVGIG (reference sequence). CDR3 DNA sequence: TGTGCCTGGAGTAAACAGGGGGCGGTGGTGCAATATGGCTACACCTTC. This sequence encodes CAWSKQGAVVQYGYTF. The whole variable domain, remainder taken from reference TRBV30 and TRBJ1-2, is SQTIHQWPATLVQPVGSPLSLECTVEGTSNPNLYWYRQAAGRGLQLLFYSVGIGQISSEVPQNLSASRPQDRQFILSSKKLLLSDSGFYLCAWSKQGAVVQYGYTFGSGTRLTVV.

The V and J genes are TRBV11-2 and TRBJ1-3; 9 nucleotides match TRBD1. Per the germline V gene, CDR1 is SGHAT and CDR2 is FQNNGV. V trimming: 5 bases; J trimming: 2 bases; junction bases outside the gene matches: 4. The length of the CDR3 is 15 residues. This chain's CDR3 is CASSPRTGAGNTIYF. In DNA, the CDR3 is TGTGCCAGCAGCCCACGGACAGGGGCTGGAAACACCATATATTTT.

This chain joins TRBV6-5 and TRBJ1-6; TRBD1 is a possible D gene (6 bases). Germline V gives CDR1 MNHEY, CDR2 SVGAGI. This CDR3 is 14 amino acids long. V lost 3 bases and J lost 8, with 11 bases in between. CDR3 protein: CASSYRGGDSPLHF. The CDR3 DNA reads as TGTGCCAGCAGTTATAGGGGGGGGGATTCACCCCTCCACTTT.

This sequence joins TRBV5-5 and TRBJ2-3; 8 bases align to TRBD2. Germline CDR1 is SGHKS and CDR2 is YYEKEE (reference sequence). J was trimmed by 2 bases and V by 5 bases; bases with no gene match: 7. The CDR3 loop spans 15 amino acids. The chain's CDR3 is CASRWRGDNTDTQYF. CDR3 in DNA: TGTGCCAGCAGATGGCGGGGGGACAACACAGATACGCAGTATTTT. The full variable domain, with the rest looked up from reference TRBV5-5 and TRBJ2-3, is DAGVTQSPTHLIKTRGQQVTLRCSPISGHKSVSWYQQVLGQGPQFIFQYYEKEERGRGNFPDRFSARQFPNYSSELNVNALLLGDSALYLCASRWRGDNTDTQYFGPGTRLTVL.

The V call is TRBV28, the J call TRBJ1-2; 11 bases are shared with TRBD1. J was trimmed by 6 bases and V by 7 bases; bases with no gene match: 7. CDR3 size: 14 residues. Germline-derived CDR1 and CDR2 are MDHEN and SYDVKM. The CDR3 nucleotides are TGTGCCAGCATGTTGGGGACAGGGGGTGATGGCTACACCTTC. Its translation is CASMLGTGGDGYTF.

The chain couples TRBV7-9 to TRBJ1-3; D is undetermined. CDR1 and CDR2 (germline): SEHNR, FQNEAQ (reference sequence). V was shortened by 0 bases and J by 0 bases, with 3 bases between the two germline ends. This CDR3 region has 14 residues. This CDR3 is CASSLAHSGNTIYF. The DNA for the CDR3 is TGTGCCAGCAGCTTAGCACACTCTGGAAACACCATATATTTT.

This chain joins TRBV4-1 and TRBJ1-5; D perhaps matches TRBD1 (5 bases). Trimming removed 2 bases from V and 1 base from J, with 9 bases in between. CDR1 and CDR2 (germline): MGHRA, YSYEKL. The CDR3 is 15 amino acids. The CDR3 region has the DNA TGCGCCAGCAGCCAATCTGGACAAAGCAATCAGCCCCAGCATTTT. It specifies CASSQSGQSNQPQHF.

The V gene is TRBV2, the J gene TRBJ2-5, with no clear D. The CDR3 length is 13 residues. Germline CDR1 is SNHLY and CDR2 is FYNNEI. V was clipped by 8 bases and J by 4 bases, with 14 bases between them. For the CDR3, the DNA is TGTGCCAGCCCGAAAGGTAGAGGAGAGACCCAGTACTTC. As protein: CASPKGRGETQYF. Variable domain in full (rest from reference TRBV2 and TRBJ2-5): EPEVTQTPSHQVTQMGQEVILRCVPISNHLYFYWYRQILGQKVEFLVSFYNNEISEKSEIFDDQFSVERPDGSNFTLKIRSTKLEDSAMYFCASPKGRGETQYFGPGTRLLVL.

The chain employs TRBV10-1 and TRBJ2-3; possible D gene TRBD1, 5 bases. V lost 3 bases and J 4 bases, leaving 8 bases between the germline ends. The germline V gene has CDR1 WNHNN and CDR2 SYGVQD (reference sequence). The CDR3 covers 13 residues. The CDR3 here is CASSEDRPDTQYF. CDR3 nucleotide sequence: TGCGCCAGCAGTGAAGACAGACCAGATACGCAGTATTTT.

This chain joins TRBV2 and TRBJ1-1; D may be TRBD1 (6 bases). Trimming shortened V by 3 bases and J by 4 bases, and 12 bases separated the two germline ends. Germline-derived CDR1 and CDR2 are SNHLY and FYNNEI. The CDR3 spans 14 residues. The CDR3 spells CASSDRGRGTEAFF. The CDR3, as DNA: TGTGCCAGCAGTGACAGGGGTCGTGGCACTGAAGCTTTCTTT. Filled out from reference TRBV2 and TRBJ1-1, the complete variable domain reads EPEVTQTPSHQVTQMGQEVILRCVPISNHLYFYWYRQILGQKVEFLVSFYNNEISEKSEIFDDQFSVERPDGSNFTLKIRSTKLEDSAMYFCASSDRGRGTEAFFGQGTRLTVV.

The chain has TRBV2 and TRBJ1-5; 8 positions match TRBD1. The CDR3 runs to 16 residues. From germline, CDR1 is SNHLY and CDR2 FYNNEI. V was clipped by 6 bases and J by 0 bases; unmatched bases: 7. The CDR3 loop reads CASRGGQAPSNQPQHF. The CDR3 DNA follows: TGTGCCAGCAGGGGGGGACAGGCCCCTAGCAATCAGCCCCAGCATTTT.

This clone was seen a single time. The rearrangement links TRBV6-5 to TRBJ1-5, with D perhaps matching TRBD1 (6 bases). From germline, CDR1 is MNHEY and CDR2 SVGAGI. The CDR3 extends over 15 amino acids. V was cut by 0 bases and J by 7 bases, with 13 bases left in between. CDR3 nucleotides: TGTGCCAGCAGTTACTCAGGGGGAATGGGACAGCCCCAGCATTTT. This gives the protein CASSYSGGMGQPQHF.

The V gene is TRBV14, the J gene TRBJ1-5; 9 nucleotides match TRBD1. Germline V CDR1 and CDR2: SGHDN, FVKESK. Unmatched junction bases numbered 5, after V lost 0 bases and J lost 5 bases. CDR3 length equals 16 residues. The CDR3 loop is CASSQDSQGAHQPQHF. The CDR3 region has the DNA TGTGCCAGCAGCCAAGATTCACAGGGGGCTCATCAGCCCCAGCATTTT.

V gene TRBV5-1 combines with J gene TRBJ2-7; 10 positions match TRBD1. CDR1 is SGHRS and CDR2 is YFSETQ in the germline V gene. V lost 2 bases to trimming and J lost 4 bases; unmatched junction nucleotides: 6. The CDR3 is 15 residues long. DNA of the CDR3: TGCGCCAGCAGCTTACGGACAGGGGGTTGGTACGAGCAGTACTTC. As protein: CASSLRTGGWYEQYF.

The rearrangement links TRBV6-5 to TRBJ2-1; 7 nucleotides agree with TRBD1. Trimming cost V 0 bases and J 7 bases; bases outside gene matches: 6. CDR3 length: 15 residues. Germline values: CDR1 MNHEY, CDR2 SVGAGI. Here the CDR3 DNA reads TGTGCCAGCAGTTACTCGACAGGGTGGAAAAATGAGCAGTTCTTC. Translation: CASSYSTGWKNEQFF.

The J gene is TRBJ1-5, the V gene TRBV30; tentative D call: TRBD1 (5 bases). Germline V gene sequence: CDR1 GTSNPN, CDR2 SVGIG (reference sequence). V was shortened by 2 bases and J by 6 bases, with 11 bases between the two germline ends. This CDR3 has 13 amino acids. CDR3 bases: TGTGCCTGGAGTACGGGGGGTGGTCAGCCCCAGCATTTT. Translated: CAWSTGGGQPQHF. The full variable domain, completed using reference TRBV30 and TRBJ1-5, is SQTIHQWPATLVQPVGSPLSLECTVEGTSNPNLYWYRQAAGRGLQLLFYSVGIGQISSEVPQNLSASRPQDRQFILSSKKLLLSDSGFYLCAWSTGGGQPQHFGDGTRLSIL.

V is TRBV2 and J is TRBJ2-3, with D tentatively TRBD1 (5 bases). Trimming took 1 base from V and 4 from J, leaving 9 bases between them. Germline CDR1 and CDR2: SNHLY and FYNNEI. The CDR3 is 14 residues long. CDR3 in amino acids: CASSEGGLADTQYF. In DNA form, the CDR3 reads TGTGCCAGCAGTGAAGGGGGCCTAGCAGATACGCAGTATTTT.

This clone came up once. V is TRBV5-1 and J is TRBJ1-1; D remains unclear. Germline CDR1 is SGHRS and CDR2 is YFSETQ. The CDR3 is 13 amino acids. V lost 2 bases and J lost 5, with 10 bases in between. This chain's CDR3 is CASSFPGTTEAFF. The CDR3 DNA is TGCGCCAGCAGCTTCCCGGGAACAACTGAAGCTTTCTTT.

The chain is built from TRBV7-3 and TRBJ2-1; D perhaps matches TRBD1 (5 bases). CDR3 length: 16 residues. Per germline, CDR1 SGHTA and CDR2 FQGTGA. V lost 1 base and J lost 9, with 19 bases in between. DNA of the CDR3: TGTGCCAGCAGCTTAAGTGGGGCTAGTCCTTTTAGTGAGCAGTTCTTC. It is translated as CASSLSGASPFSEQFF.

The chain uses TRBV5-1 and TRBJ2-3; 8 positions match TRBD2. V lost 0 bases, J lost 1 base, and 4 bases stayed unmatched. The germline CDR1 and CDR2 sequences are SGHRS and YFSETQ. This CDR3 is 16 amino acids long. CDR3 protein: CASSLVRRGGTDTQYF. In DNA, the CDR3 is TGCGCCAGCAGCTTGGTTCGGCGGGGGGGCACAGATACGCAGTATTTT.

This chain's CDR3 is CASSHGREGGQTNTEAFF. CDR3 sequence (DNA): TGCGCCAGCAGCCATGGTCGGGAAGGGGGACAAACGAACACTGAAGCTTTCTTT. The J gene is TRBJ1-1, the V gene TRBV4-1; a possible D gene is TRBD1 (6 bases). With 3 bases removed from V and 1 base from J, the gap between germline ends came to 21 bases. The CDR3 has 18 amino acids. CDR1 and CDR2 (germline): MGHRA, YSYEKL.

The rearrangement links TRBV6-6 to TRBJ2-7; 8 bases are shared with TRBD2. Looked up from germline, CDR1 is MNHNY and CDR2 is SVGAGI (reference sequence). This CDR3 comprises 15 residues. J was trimmed by 1 base and V by 6 bases; bases with no gene match: 8. The DNA of the CDR3 is TGTGCCAGCAGCCTCGTGGGCGGGGGGTCCTACGAGCAGTACGTC. Amino acids: CASSLVGGGSYEQYV.

The V gene is TRBV9, the J gene TRBJ2-1, with 7 bases that match TRBD2. This CDR3 is built from 15 residues. Germline-derived CDR1 and CDR2 are SGDLS and YYNGEE. V trimming: 3 bases; J trimming: 3 bases; junction bases outside the gene matches: 6. CDR3 region: CASSAREGNYNEQFF. The CDR3 DNA reads TGTGCCAGCAGCGCCAGGGAGGGTAACTACAATGAGCAGTTCTTC.

The CDR3: CASSSKDISRQSVQYF. CDR3 nucleotides: TGCGCCAGCAGCTCCAAGGACATTTCCCGCCAGAGTGTCCAGTACTTC. The gene calls are TRBV5-1 and TRBJ2-5; D possibly corresponds to TRBD1 (5 bases). V lost 3 bases, J lost 10 bases, and 25 bases lay in between. CDR1 and CDR2 from the germline V gene are SGHRS and YFSETQ. This CDR3 region has 16 residues. The complete variable domain, with remaining parts taken from reference TRBV5-1 and TRBJ2-5, reads KAGVTQTPRYLIKTRGQQVTLSCSPISGHRSVSWYQQTPGQGLQFLFEYFSETQRNKGNFPGRFSGRQFSNSRSEMNVSTLELGDSALYLCASSSKDISRQSVQYFGPGTRLLVL.